The entry below gives a single TCR beta chain sequence along with its context. As originally analysed: Amplification with reference gene primers provided the estimates of nucleated cell counts. Repertoires were generated with immunoSEQ multiplex PCR, while TCRdb's copy carries only in-frame clones and drops some. That table supplies the V and J calls and clone size; D and trimming were determined from the DNA. The sample lists under 200,000 clones, about 80% occurring once. Those enrolled, adults aged about 18 to 89 years, came from about two dozen US areas. Cohorts were based on clinical histories the participants reported. The source of the sample is a study of blood T cell repertoires in COVID-19. About the study: The analysed material was cDNA or gDNA that came from T cells, B-cell-depleted T cells, or PBMCs.

There are 16 residues in the CDR3. Per germline, CDR1 SGHDN and CDR2 FVKESK. V shed 4 bases and J shed 4 bases, with 17 bases lying between them. The clonotype originates from an older woman with acute COVID-19. The sequenced sample was PBMCs or T cells enriched from blood (not recorded which). J is TRBJ1-3 and V is TRBV14; D is possibly TRBD1 (5 bases). Here the CDR3 DNA reads TGTGCCAGCAGCCTCACCGGGGGGGTCTACGGAAACACCATATATTTT. This translates into CASSLTGGVYGNTIYF.